The subject of this entry is one T cell receptor beta chain. Its antigen is unidentified. The source of the sample is a study of radiotherapy plus CTLA-4 blockade in lung cancer. Study information: Around 18% of enrolled patients responded objectively, and more than 30% had disease control.

Points from the study as a whole: It was early blood T cell clone dynamics, with interferon-beta, that reportedly best predicted response.

The CDR3 extends over 14 amino acids. The germline V gene encodes CDR1 MNHEY and CDR2 SMNVEV (reference sequence). The assay was immunoSEQ multiplex PCR, and TCRdb's table has in-frame clones only and misses some. The sample records about 25,000 clones, around 71% being singletons. The sample in question was peripheral blood, obtained from a patient treated with radiotherapy plus ipilimumab. The TCR comes from a human donor with non-small cell lung cancer whose response to radiotherapy plus ipilimumab could not be evaluated. The V call is TRBV27, the J call TRBJ2-5; 10 nucleotides agree with TRBD1. The DNA end favors TRBJ2-7, so the J call may be wrong. DNA of the CDR3: TGTGCCAGCAGTTTGGACAGGGGGTCCTACGAGCAGTACTTC. Translating it yields CASSLDRGSYEQYF.